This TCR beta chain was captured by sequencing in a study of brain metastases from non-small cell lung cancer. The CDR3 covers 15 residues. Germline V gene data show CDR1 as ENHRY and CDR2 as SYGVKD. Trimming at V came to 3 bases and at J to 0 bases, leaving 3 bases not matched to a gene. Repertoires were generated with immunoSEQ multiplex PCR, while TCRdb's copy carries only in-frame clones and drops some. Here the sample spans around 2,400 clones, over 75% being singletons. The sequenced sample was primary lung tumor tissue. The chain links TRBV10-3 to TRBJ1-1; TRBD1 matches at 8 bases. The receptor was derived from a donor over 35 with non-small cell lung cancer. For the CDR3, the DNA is TGTGCCATCAGTGACAGGGGGCCAGTGAACACTGAAGCTTTCTTT. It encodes CAISDRGPVNTEAFF.